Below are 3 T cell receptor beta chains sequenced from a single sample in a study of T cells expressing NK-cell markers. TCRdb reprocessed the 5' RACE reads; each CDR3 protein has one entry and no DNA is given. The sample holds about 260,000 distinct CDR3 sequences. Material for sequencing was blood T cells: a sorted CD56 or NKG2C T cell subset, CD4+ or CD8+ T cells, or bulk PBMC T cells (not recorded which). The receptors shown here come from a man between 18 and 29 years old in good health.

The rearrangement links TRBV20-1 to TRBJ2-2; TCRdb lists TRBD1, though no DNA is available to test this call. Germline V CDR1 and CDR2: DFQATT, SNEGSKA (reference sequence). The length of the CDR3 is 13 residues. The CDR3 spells CSATPGVGGELFF.

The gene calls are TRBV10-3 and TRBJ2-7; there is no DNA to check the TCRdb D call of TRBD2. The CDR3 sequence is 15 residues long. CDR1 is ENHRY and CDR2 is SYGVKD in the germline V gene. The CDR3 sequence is CAISESKGPRDEQYF.

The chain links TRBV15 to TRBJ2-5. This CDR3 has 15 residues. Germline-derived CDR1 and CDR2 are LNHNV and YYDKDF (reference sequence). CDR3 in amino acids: CATSREQLDGETQYF.